Below, one T cell receptor (beta chain) is given with its context. The germline V gene has CDR1 SGDLS and CDR2 YYNGEE. The CDR3 contains 17 residues. Unmatched junction bases numbered 12, after V lost 4 bases and J lost 7 bases. The study ran its PCR with 60 Vbeta and 13 Jbeta primers. Generated by immunoSEQ multiplex PCR, the TCRdb table keeps only in-frame clones and is missing some. In the table there are 150,000 to 200,000 clones, 80% of which are singletons. The data derive from a study of cytomegalovirus exposure and HLA in healthy donors. This TCR was sampled from a man under 40 in good health and CMV-seronegative. The chain is built from TRBV9 and TRBJ2-2; TRBD2 aligns across 11 bases. The sequenced sample consisted of PBMCs. DNA of the CDR3: TGTGCCAGCAGCTCTCCTTCTAGCGGGGGGATAGGCGGGGAGCTGTTTTTT. It codes for CASSSPSSGGIGGELFF.